These T cell receptor beta chains were read from a single sample in a study of blood T cells in healthy people across ages. MiXCR, run by TCRdb on the 5' RACE reads, gives a single entry per CDR3 protein. The repertoire has 750,000 to 1,000,000 distinct CDR3 sequences, 25% to 35% of them found once; the top ten carry roughly 10%. The same data also contributed to another study, on T cells of mothers and their children.

Sequenced input: blood. The receptors stem from a woman in her thirties or forties in good health. CDR3s include the opening cysteine and the closing phenylalanine or tryptophan. A D gene is named only where the DNA matches it firmly. A clone size is listed for some rows: how often the clone was seen (once, few, many), or a class if it is expanded.

V gene	clone size	D gene	J gene	CDR3 DNA	CDR3 protein
TRBV29-1	.	.	TRBJ1-1	TGCAGCGTTGAAGGGGGGGGCGGTGAAGCTTTCTTT	CSVEGGGGEAFF
TRBV10-3	.	.	TRBJ2-7	TGTGCCATCCTGAACAGGGCCTCCTACGAGCAGTACTTC	CAILNRASYEQYF
TRBV9	.	TRBD1	TRBJ1-6	TGTGCCAGCAGCGTAGCACAGGGGGCCTCCTATAATTCACCCCTCCACTTT	CASSVAQGASYNSPLHF
TRBV7-2	.	.	TRBJ1-6	TGTGCCAGCGGCCTGGATAATTCACCCCTCCACTTT	CASGLDNSPLHF
TRBV20-1	few	TRBD1	TRBJ2-3	TGCAGTGCTAGAGAACCCAGGGGGCGGGCAGATACGCAGTATTTT	CSAREPRGRADTQYF
TRBV20-1	.	TRBD1	TRBJ1-5	TGCAGTGCTACCGACAGGGGAGCGGGGCCCTATAGCAATCAGCCCCAGCATTTT	CSATDRGAGPYSNQPQHF
TRBV3-1	few	TRBD1	TRBJ1-1	TGTGCCAGCGGGGCGGGACAGTTCAACACTGAAGCTTTCTTT	CASGAGQFNTEAFF
TRBV9	.	.	TRBJ2-3	TGTGCCAGCAGGTCCGGGGACGATACGCAGTATTTT	CASRSGDDTQYF
TRBV9	few	TRBD2	TRBJ2-1	TGTGCCAGCAGCGCGGAGGGACTAGCGGGGTTTAATGAGCAGTTCTTC	CASSAEGLAGFNEQFF
TRBV27	many	TRBD1	TRBJ2-7	TGTGCCAGCAGCCGATCGGGACAGTCCGAGCAGTACTTC	CASSRSGQSEQYF
TRBV3-1	few	.	TRBJ2-1	TGTGCCAGCAGCCAACGGGACGGCTACAATGAGCAGTTCTTC	CASSQRDGYNEQFF
TRBV20-1	few	.	TRBJ2-6	TGCAGTGCTAGCCGGGACCCCTCTGGGGCCAACGTCCTGACTTTC	CSASRDPSGANVLTF
TRBV20-1	many	.	TRBJ1-2	TGCAGTGCTCCAGGACGTGGCTACACCTTC	CSAPGRGYTF
TRBV4-1	many	TRBD2	TRBJ2-7	TGCGCCAGCAGCGAGACTAGCGGGGGGTTGAACGAGCAGTACTTC	CASSETSGGLNEQYF
TRBV4-1	few	.	TRBJ1-1	TGCGCCAGCAGCAAAGATCTGGCCGGGACTGAAGCTTTCTTT	CASSKDLAGTEAFF
TRBV21-1	.	.	TRBJ2-7	TGTGCCAGCAGCCTCCCGGGTCCCCGTAAGACCTACGAGCAGTACTTC	CASSLPGPRKTYEQYF
TRBV12-3/TRBV12-4	many	TRBD2	TRBJ2-7	TGTGCCAGCAGGCCTAGCGGGAGCGTTCTCACCTACGAGCAGTACTTC	CASRPSGSVLTYEQYF
TRBV27	few	.	TRBJ2-2	TGTGCCAGCAGTTTATCCCCGGTCGGCGGGGAGCTGTTTTTT	CASSLSPVGGELFF
TRBV5-1	few	TRBD2	TRBJ2-7	TGCGCCAGCAGCTGGCTTTCGGGGGGACTTTACGAGCAGTACTTC	CASSWLSGGLYEQYF
TRBV20-1	few	.	TRBJ2-4	TGCAGTGCTCCCCGGGACGGAGCCAAAAACATTCAGTACTTC	CSAPRDGAKNIQYF
TRBV12-3/TRBV12-4	few	.	TRBJ2-3	TGTGCCAGCAGTTTATCGTCTGCGGGGTCGGATACGCAGTATTTT	CASSLSSAGSDTQYF
TRBV12-3/TRBV12-4	few	.	TRBJ2-2	TGTGCCAGCAGTTTTTTAGCATCGGACAGTTCACGCGGGGAGCTGTTTTTT	CASSFLASDSSRGELFF
TRBV7-2	.	TRBD2	TRBJ2-7	TGTGCCAGCAGCTCCGGACTAGCGGGGTCGTCCTACGAGCAGTACTTC	CASSSGLAGSSYEQYF
TRBV9	few	.	TRBJ2-3	TGTGCCAGCAGCGACCGTCACCCCACAGATACGCAGTATTTT	CASSDRHPTDTQYF
TRBV19	.	.	TRBJ2-1	TGTGCCAGTAGTGCGGGACTGAGCTCCTACAATGCGCAGTTCTTC	CASSAGLSSYNAQFF
TRBV19	few	.	TRBJ1-6	TGTGCCAGTAGTATCGGGGCAGGGGACCACCTCCACTTT	CASSIGAGDHLHF
TRBV20-1	many	.	TRBJ2-5	TGCAGTGCTAGAGATCAGGAGGGTGTGACCCAGTACTTC	CSARDQEGVTQYF